Below are 21 T cell receptor beta chains sequenced from a single sample in a study of T cell repertoires in cytomegalovirus infection (dated by TCRdb to between 2019 and 2020). The sample was run on an Illumina HiSeq 1500. TCRdb reworked the public reads: Q25 trimming with fastp, MiXCR clone assembly, productive beta chains retained. Entries that share a CDR3 protein sequence are merged under the most common genes and DNA. The sample table shows about 500,000 distinct CDR3 sequences, and 33% are seen once. 17% of the sample is taken by the ten largest. The antigens of these receptors remain unknown. In the paper's terms, the treatment or condition label means: in vitro stimulation with specific CMV peptide epitopes to enrich CMV-specific T cells. The starting material was cultured PBMCs, obtained from culture after CMV antigen stimulation. These receptors originate from a human donor in good health (CMV status not recorded). Some clones in this sample may be carry-over from other donors' samples.

The chain employs TRBV5-4 and TRBJ2-1; TRBD2 aligns across 9 bases. The trim removed 4 bases at V and 4 bases at J, leaving 12 bases unmatched. Germline values: CDR1 SGHNT, CDR2 YYREEE (reference sequence). The CDR3 is 17 amino acids. CDR3 nucleotides: TGTGCCAGCAGCCGGACACCCCAAAGCGGGGGGTACAATGAGCAGTTCTTC. It encodes CASSRTPQSGGYNEQFF.

Concerning this clonotype: This may be a read error: a much more frequent sequence differs by one nucleotide. The chain recombines TRBV11-3 with TRBJ2-1; D perhaps matches TRBD2 (6 bases). The CDR3 contains 13 residues. Germline CDR1 reads SGHNT; CDR2 reads YENEEA. The ends were cut back, 7 bases at V and 9 bases at J, with 16 bases in the middle. CDR3 sequence: CASNRRAGSEQFF. In DNA, the CDR3 is TGTGCCAGCAACCGGAGGGCGGGGAGTGAGCAGTTCTTC.

This rearrangement joins TRBV6-2 or TRBV6-3 to TRBJ2-1; tentatively, D is TRBD1 (5 bases). There are 15 residues in the CDR3. The germline V and J ends were trimmed by 0 bases and 2 bases, with 8 bases remaining between them. The germline V gene encodes CDR1 MNHEY and CDR2 SVGEGT. As DNA, the CDR3 is TGTGCCAGCAGTTACTCATCCAGGGCCTACAATGAGCAGTTCTTC. This codes for CASSYSSRAYNEQFF.

V and J are TRBV5-1 and TRBJ2-1, with D perhaps TRBD1 (5 bases). V lost 1 base and J lost 5, with 10 bases in between. There are 14 residues in the CDR3. Germline V gene sequence: CDR1 SGHRS, CDR2 YFSETQ. Here the CDR3 reads CASSLSGQDNEQFF. The CDR3 coding sequence is TGCGCCAGCAGCTTGAGTGGACAAGACAATGAGCAGTTCTTC.

About this clonotype itself: A read error may produce the germline difference seen at one junction end. This sequence joins TRBV5-3 and TRBJ1-2; possibly TRBD1 for D (5 bases). TRBV5-3 is designated an ORF whose function remains uncertain. The CDR3 loop spans 17 amino acids. CDR3 DNA: TGTGCCAGCAGCTCGGCGGGACTCCCGATCTCGATCCATGGCTACACCTTC. It yields the protein CASSSAGLPISIHGYTF.

V is TRBV6-6 and J is TRBJ2-1, with a tentative D call TRBD1 (5 bases). Germline V gives CDR1 MNHNY, CDR2 SVGAGI (reference sequence). The V end lost 10 bases, the J end lost 2 bases, and 12 bases lay between the germline ends. The CDR3 contains 13 residues. In nucleotides, the CDR3 is TGTGCCACCCGGACATCGGCCTACAATGAGCAGTTCTTC. This sequence encodes CATRTSAYNEQFF.

The rearrangement uses TRBV7-8 and TRBJ2-3, with D uncertain. The CDR3 runs 14 residues. Trimming pared 5 bases from V and 8 bases from J, leaving 17 bases between. Germline CDR1 reads SGHVS; CDR2 reads FQNEAQ. CDR3 sequence: CASSPGLTLGTQYF. As DNA, the CDR3 is TGTGCCAGCAGCCCGGGTCTGACCTTGGGTACGCAGTATTTT.

This clonotype turned up a few times. CDR3 sequence (DNA): TGTGCCAGCACTCCCGCGGGGGGGTCAGGAAAACTGTTTTTT. Protein sequence: CASTPAGGSGKLFF. The chain joins TRBV28 to TRBJ1-4; a possible D gene is TRBD1 (5 bases). This CDR3 has 14 amino acids. V was shortened by 7 bases and J by 10 bases, with 19 bases between the two germline ends. The germline V gene encodes CDR1 MDHEN and CDR2 SYDVKM.

This clonotype came up a few times. The gene calls are TRBV19 and TRBJ2-5, with TRBD1 as a possible D gene (5 bases). V lost 5 bases and J lost 3, with 10 bases in between. The CDR3 spans 13 residues. Germline CDR1 is LNHDA and CDR2 is SQIVND (reference sequence). The CDR3 loop is CASSGRTKETQYF. The CDR3 region has the DNA TGTGCCAGTAGTGGTAGGACAAAAGAGACCCAGTACTTC.

The rearrangement joins TRBV18 to TRBJ2-1; D is perhaps TRBD2 (6 bases). The germline gives CDR1 KGHSH, CDR2 LQKENI. Trimming took off 3 bases at V and 5 bases at J, with 17 bases between the two ends. CDR3 length: 16 residues. CDR3 protein: CASSPPSGGTDNEQFF. The DNA of the CDR3 is TGTGCCAGCTCACCCCCCTCAGGCGGGACTGACAATGAGCAGTTCTTC.

The table lists this clonotype with many counts. The chain has TRBV6-1 and TRBJ2-5, with D hard to call. Germline loops: CDR1 MNHNS, CDR2 SASEGT. The CDR3 runs 11 residues. Deletions cut 5 bases from V and 9 bases from J, with 10 bases between. The CDR3 DNA is TGTGCCAGCAGTTCGCTATGGGCCCAGTACTTC. Translated, it gives CASSSLWAQYF.

At least ten counts were recorded for this clonotype. The chain has TRBV7-2 and TRBJ2-3; D uncertain. Trimming shortened V by 1 base and J by 2 bases, and 10 bases separated the two germline ends. The germline V gene has CDR1 SGHTA and CDR2 FQGNSA. CDR3 length equals 15 residues. The CDR3, as DNA: TGTGCCAGCAGCTTAGTGGCTGCATCCACAGATACGCAGTATTTT. Its translation: CASSLVAASTDTQYF. Using reference TRBV7-2 and TRBJ2-3 for the parts outside the CDR3, the full variable domain is GAGVSQSPSNKVTEKGKDVELRCDPISGHTALYWYRQSLGQGLEFLIYFQGNSAPDKSGLPSDRFSAERTGGSVSTLTIQRTQQEDSAVYLCASSLVAASTDTQYFGPGTRLTVL.

This clonotype was observed many times. The chain couples TRBV11-2 to TRBJ2-1, with a tentative D call TRBD2 (6 bases). From germline, CDR1 is SGHAT and CDR2 FQNNGV. The germline V and J ends were trimmed by 0 bases and 2 bases, with 20 bases remaining between them. This CDR3 has 19 residues. The CDR3 DNA reads TGTGCCAGCAGCTTAGAGGGTATAGGGAGGAGGGCCCCCTACAATGAGCAGTTCTTC. Encoded protein: CASSLEGIGRRAPYNEQFF.

The V call is TRBV7-2, the J call TRBJ1-6; D unclear. Per the germline V gene, CDR1 is SGHTA and CDR2 is FQGNSA. The V and J ends lost 1 base and 0 bases respectively, with 16 bases between them. This CDR3 contains 19 residues. The CDR3 loop reads CASSLVELRASSYNSPLHF. The CDR3 DNA reads as TGTGCCAGCAGCTTAGTTGAATTACGGGCGAGCTCCTATAATTCACCCCTCCACTTT.

This rearrangement joins TRBV20-1 to TRBJ2-2; tentative D call: TRBD2 (6 bases). The germline V and J ends were trimmed by 0 bases and 1 base, with 12 bases remaining between them. Looked up from germline, CDR1 is DFQATT and CDR2 is SNEGSKA (reference sequence). The CDR3 is made up of 16 amino acids. The CDR3 region is CSARDFGGKNTGELFF. As DNA, the CDR3 is TGCAGTGCTAGAGATTTTGGCGGGAAGAACACCGGGGAGCTGTTTTTT.

The chain links TRBV11-2 to TRBJ2-1, with TRBD2 as a possible D gene (6 bases). With 0 bases removed from V and 4 bases from J, the gap between germline ends came to 10 bases. The germline gives CDR1 SGHAT, CDR2 FQNNGV. The CDR3 extends over 15 amino acids. The CDR3 sequence: CASSLEPSAYNEQFF. CDR3 in DNA: TGTGCCAGCAGCTTAGAACCTAGCGCTTACAATGAGCAGTTCTTC.

There are a few counts of this clonotype. V gene TRBV12-5 combines with J gene TRBJ2-3; weak D call: TRBD1 (6 bases). CDR3 length: 18 residues. V was pared by 0 bases and J by 2 bases, with 18 bases between. Per the germline V gene, CDR1 is LGHNT and CDR2 is FRNRAP. CDR3: CASGLVTSSGHDTDTQYF. The DNA of the CDR3 is TGTGCTAGTGGTTTGGTCACGTCCTCGGGACATGACACAGATACGCAGTATTTT.

The gene calls are TRBV6-2 or TRBV6-3 and TRBJ2-3; no clear D gene. V shed 7 bases and J shed 1 base, with 15 bases lying between them. The CDR3 is 15 residues long. Per germline, CDR1 MNHEY and CDR2 SVGEGT. The CDR3: CASTSDGWGTDTQYF. As DNA, the CDR3 is TGTGCCAGCACCTCCGATGGATGGGGCACAGATACGCAGTATTTT.

The chain has TRBV6-5 and TRBJ1-1; possible D gene TRBD1, 5 bases. V shed 6 bases and J shed 4 bases, with 15 bases lying between them. The CDR3 loop spans 14 amino acids. Germline values: CDR1 MNHEY, CDR2 SVGAGI. The CDR3 protein is CASRRPRGGTEAFF. DNA of the CDR3: TGTGCCAGCAGACGACCTAGGGGTGGCACTGAAGCTTTCTTT.

This clonotype turned up a few times. The chain recombines TRBV4-2 with TRBJ1-4; a possible D gene is TRBD1 (5 bases). V gave up 0 bases and J gave up 1 base, with 15 bases separating them. In germline, CDR1 is LGHNA, CDR2 YNFKEQ. The CDR3 runs to 18 residues. The CDR3 region has the DNA TGTGCCAGCAGCCAAGATGGGACTGGGAGGGGAACTAATGAAAAACTGTTTTTT. This sequence encodes CASSQDGTGRGTNEKLFF.

This sequence joins TRBV11-2 and TRBJ2-7; D possibly corresponds to TRBD1 (5 bases). This CDR3 has 16 amino acids. V was pared by 5 bases and J by 2 bases, with 19 bases between. Germline loops: CDR1 SGHAT, CDR2 FQNNGV. The CDR3 DNA reads TGTGCCAGCAGCGGAATACGGCAGGGCAGCACCTACGAGCAGTACTTC. Protein sequence: CASSGIRQGSTYEQYF.